Listed here are 5 T cell receptor beta chains from one sample, sequenced in a study of blood T cells in healthy people across ages. The second PCR ran roughly 7 to 12 cycles with a sample-barcoded 5' primer and J-beta primers. TCRdb ran MiXCR on the 5' RACE reads and lists one entry per CDR3 protein. The sample has approximately 1,000,000 distinct CDR3 sequences; roughly two fifths are singletons. The sequencing sample was made of blood. The receptor set was obtained from a man aged 18 to 35 in good health.

This clonotype has only a few counts. The rearrangement joins TRBV12-3 or TRBV12-4 to TRBJ1-1; D is undetermined. Deletions cut 6 bases from V and 4 bases from J, with 9 bases between. The CDR3 has 12 amino acids. The CDR3 loop reads CASRKDLTEAFF. CDR3 sequence (DNA): TGTGCCAGCAGAAAGGACCTCACTGAAGCTTTCTTT.

This clonotype was seen only a few times. The genes are TRBV12-3 or TRBV12-4 and TRBJ2-7; 11 nucleotides line up with TRBD2. Trimming at V came to 5 bases and at J to 5 bases, leaving 8 bases not matched to a gene. The CDR3 length is 15 residues. In nucleotides, the CDR3 is TGTGCCAGCAGTACTATGACTAGCGGGGCTAACGAGCAGTACTTC. Translated: CASSTMTSGANEQYF.

This clonotype was found many times. The rearrangement links TRBV10-3 to TRBJ1-2; D not certain. The germline CDR1 and CDR2 sequences are ENHRY and SYGVKD. There are 12 residues in the CDR3. The ends were cut back, 10 bases at V and 2 bases at J, with 11 bases in the middle. CDR3 amino acids: CATARANYGYTF. The CDR3 coding sequence is TGTGCCACCGCGAGGGCAAACTATGGCTACACCTTC.

The CDR3 sequence is CASTVDRVRETQYF. The CDR3 DNA follows: TGCGCCAGCACCGTTGACAGGGTTAGAGAGACCCAGTACTTC. The rearrangement joins TRBV5-1 to TRBJ2-5; 7 bases map to TRBD1. There are 14 residues in the CDR3. Germline V lookup: CDR1 SGHRS, CDR2 YFSETQ. Trimming at V came to 6 bases and at J to 4 bases, leaving 9 bases not matched to a gene.

This clonotype was seen a few times. This chain links TRBV5-1 with TRBJ1-2; D gene unclear. V lost 4 bases and J lost 3, with 19 bases in between. CDR3 length equals 16 residues. CDR1 and CDR2 from the germline V gene are SGHRS and YFSETQ. The CDR3 DNA reads as TGCGCCAGCAGCCCGGACTCCGGAAGAATCGACTATGGCTACACCTTC. Protein sequence: CASSPDSGRIDYGYTF.